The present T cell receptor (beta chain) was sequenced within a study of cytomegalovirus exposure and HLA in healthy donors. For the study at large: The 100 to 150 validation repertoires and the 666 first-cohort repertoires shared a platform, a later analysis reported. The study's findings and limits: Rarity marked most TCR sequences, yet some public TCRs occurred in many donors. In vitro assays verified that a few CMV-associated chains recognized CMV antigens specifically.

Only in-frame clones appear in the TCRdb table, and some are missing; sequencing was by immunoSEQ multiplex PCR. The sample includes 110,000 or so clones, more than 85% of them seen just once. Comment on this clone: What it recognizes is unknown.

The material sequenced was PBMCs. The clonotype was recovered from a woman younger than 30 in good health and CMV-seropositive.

The CDR3 bases are TGTGCCAGCAGCTTAGGGGGCTCTAGCAATCAGCCCCAGCATTTT. Its translation: CASSLGGSSNQPQHF. V gene TRBV5-6 combines with J gene TRBJ1-5; 7 bases match TRBD1. This CDR3 comprises 15 residues. Germline CDR1 reads SGHDT; CDR2 reads YYEEEE. Trimming removed 2 bases from V and 0 bases from J; junction bases left unmatched: 2. The full variable domain, its missing parts supplied by reference TRBV5-6 and TRBJ1-5, is DAGVTQSPTHLIKTRGQQVTLRCSPKSGHDTVSWYQQALGQGPQFIFQYYEEEERQRGNFPDRFSGHQFPNYSSELNVNALLLGDSALYLCASSLGGSSNQPQHFGDGTRLSIL.